The 27 T cell receptor beta chains in this list originate from one sample, sequenced in a study of blood T cell repertoires in COVID-19. Using immunoSEQ multiplex PCR, the repertoire was profiled, and TCRdb retains in-frame clones only, with some absent. The sample carries about 270,000 clones, 75% to 90% recorded once. The material sequenced was PBMCs or T cells enriched from blood (not recorded which). These TCRs come from a woman aged 18 to 35 who had recovered from COVID-19.

This chain links TRBV7-9 with TRBJ2-1; TRBD2 agrees at 10 bases. CDR1 is SEHNR, CDR2 FQNEAQ, per germline (reference sequence). This CDR3 comprises 17 residues. The V gene end was trimmed by 3 bases and the J gene end by 4 bases; junction bases not matched to a gene: 9. This CDR3 is CASSFPGKRGGYNEQFF. The CDR3 region has the DNA TGTGCCAGCAGCTTTCCCGGCAAGCGGGGGGGATACAATGAGCAGTTCTTC.

The CDR3 reads CASSPPEASGKLFF. The CDR3 DNA reads as TGTGCCAGCAGTCCCCCGGAGGCGTCAGGAAAACTGTTTTTT. The V call is TRBV28, the J call TRBJ1-4, with D unresolved. CDR3 length equals 14 residues. Germline assignment: CDR1 MDHEN and CDR2 SYDVKM. Deletions cut 5 bases from V and 10 bases from J, with 17 bases between.

This clone appeared once. The chain is built from TRBV5-4 and TRBJ2-2, with 12 bases matching TRBD2. Germline V lookup: CDR1 SGHNT, CDR2 YYREEE (reference sequence). V shed 1 base, J shed 4 bases, and the junction held 8 bases outside the gene matches. The CDR3 has 18 amino acids. This CDR3 is CASSLPSGGAAGTGELFF. The CDR3 nucleotides are TGTGCCAGCAGCTTGCCTAGCGGGGGGGCTGCTGGCACCGGGGAGCTGTTTTTT.

The gene calls are TRBV3-1 (or the pseudogene TRBV3-2) and TRBJ2-1; TRBD2 matches 14 bases. Trimming cost V 3 bases and J 9 bases; bases outside gene matches: 4. In germline, CDR1 is LGHDT, CDR2 YNNKEL (reference sequence). CDR3 size: 15 residues. This CDR3 reads CASSHPGLAGGEQFF. CDR3 bases: TGTGCCAGCAGCCATCCCGGACTAGCGGGGGGTGAGCAGTTCTTC.

The CDR3 region has the DNA TGTGCCAGCATTATAGACAGGGGAACTGAAGCTTTCTTT. Its translation is CASIIDRGTEAFF. The rearrangement joins TRBV7-9 to TRBJ1-1; 8 nucleotides agree with TRBD1. In germline, CDR1 is SEHNR, CDR2 FQNEAQ (reference sequence). V lost 7 bases, J lost 5 bases, and 6 bases stayed unmatched. The CDR3 totals 13 residues.

The chain combines TRBV5-5 with TRBJ2-1; 7 bases are shared with TRBD1. Trimming cost V 3 bases and J 0 bases; bases outside gene matches: 9. Germline CDR1 and CDR2: SGHKS and YYEKEE (reference sequence). This CDR3 has 17 amino acids. This CDR3 is CASSSPGTASSYNEQFF. CDR3 DNA: TGTGCCAGCAGCTCCCCCGGGACAGCTAGCTCCTACAATGAGCAGTTCTTC.

The chain is built from TRBV7-6 and TRBJ2-5; TRBD2 matches 13 bases. CDR3 length: 15 residues. The germline gives CDR1 SGHVS, CDR2 FNYEAQ. Trimming took 5 bases from V and 3 from J; bases not matched to a gene: 3. CDR3 sequence reads: CASSLGTSGEETQYF. Here the CDR3 DNA reads TGTGCCAGCAGCCTCGGGACTAGCGGGGAAGAGACCCAGTACTTC.

The rearrangement joins TRBV6-5 to TRBJ2-5, with 11 bases that match TRBD2. Looked up from germline, CDR1 is MNHEY and CDR2 is SVGAGI. V gave up 6 bases and J gave up 2 bases; unmatched junction bases: 5. The CDR3 is 15 residues long. The CDR3 nucleotides are TGTGCCAGCAGCCGACTAGCGGGGAATCAAGAGACCCAGTACTTC. Its protein product is CASSRLAGNQETQYF.

The chain is built from TRBV28 and TRBJ1-1, with D perhaps TRBD1 (5 bases). There are 13 residues in the CDR3. V was shortened by 2 bases and J by 5 bases, with 9 bases between the two germline ends. The germline gives CDR1 MDHEN, CDR2 SYDVKM. CDR3 coding DNA: TGTGCCAGCAGTTTACGGGGGGATACTGAAGCTTTCTTT. It encodes CASSLRGDTEAFF.

The chain is built from TRBV24-1 and TRBJ2-3; tentatively, D is TRBD2 (5 bases). Germline CDR1 and CDR2: KGHDR and SFDVKD. Trimming took off 4 bases at V and 0 bases at J, with 13 bases between the two ends. This CDR3 is 16 amino acids long. In nucleotides, the CDR3 is TGTGCCACCAGTGACCCCCAACGGGGTAGCACAGATACGCAGTATTTT. Translated: CATSDPQRGSTDTQYF.

The rearrangement links TRBV7-9 to TRBJ1-1; 9 bases agree with TRBD1. V was pared by 1 base and J by 6 bases, with 9 bases of the junction left unmatched. The CDR3 is made up of 16 amino acids. Germline lookup yields CDR1 SEHNR and CDR2 FQNEAQ (reference sequence). The CDR3 DNA sequence: TGTGCCAGCAGCTTAGTCCCGGGACAGGGCTCGGCTGAAGCTTTCTTT. Its protein product is CASSLVPGQGSAEAFF.

The rearrangement uses TRBV5-1 and TRBJ1-1; the match to TRBD1 covers 11 bases. CDR3 length: 17 amino acids. Losses at the gene ends were 2 bases for V and 6 bases for J; bases not matched to a gene: 12. The germline V gene encodes CDR1 SGHRS and CDR2 YFSETQ. The CDR3 nucleotides read TGCGCCAGCAGCTTACTTGGACAGGGGGCGCGGGTCGCTGAAGCTTTCTTT. Translation gives CASSLLGQGARVAEAFF. Filled out from reference TRBV5-1 and TRBJ1-1, the complete variable domain reads KAGVTQTPRYLIKTRGQQVTLSCSPISGHRSVSWYQQTPGQGLQFLFEYFSETQRNKGNFPGRFSGRQFSNSRSEMNVSTLELGDSALYLCASSLLGQGARVAEAFFGQGTRLTVV.

The chain has TRBV11-3 and TRBJ1-1; D gene unclear. The CDR3 runs 13 residues. V lost 6 bases and J lost 1, with 9 bases in between. Germline loops: CDR1 SGHNT, CDR2 YENEEA. This CDR3 is CASSSHWNTEAFF. CDR3 coding DNA: TGTGCCAGCAGTTCCCATTGGAACACTGAAGCTTTCTTT.

The chain carries TRBV29-1 and TRBJ1-4; D remains unclear. Between the trimmed V and J ends, which lost 5 bases and 0 bases, there was a span of 13 bases. Germline V CDR1 and CDR2: SQVTM, ANQGSEA. The CDR3 has 15 residues. The CDR3 DNA sequence: TGCAGCGTTAAGGAAAAGGGAGCAACTAATGAAAAACTGTTTTTT. It specifies CSVKEKGATNEKLFF.

The genes are TRBV4-1 and TRBJ1-5, with 7 bases lining up with TRBD1. Germline assignment: CDR1 MGHRA and CDR2 YSYEKL. The V and J ends lost 3 bases and 8 bases, in that order; junction bases with no gene match: 7. This CDR3 has 14 amino acids. Written as DNA, the CDR3 is TGCGCCAGCAGCCATATGGCACAGGGGAAGCCCCAGCATTTT. As protein: CASSHMAQGKPQHF.

The chain has TRBV7-8 and TRBJ1-1, with 9 positions matching TRBD1. Germline values: CDR1 SGHVS, CDR2 FQNEAQ. Unmatched junction bases numbered 9, after V lost 6 bases and J lost 4 bases. CDR3 length equals 15 residues. CDR3 protein: CASSFMGQGITEAFF. The CDR3 nucleotides are TGTGCCAGCAGTTTTATGGGACAGGGTATCACTGAAGCTTTCTTT.

The chain combines TRBV19 with TRBJ2-3, with 10 positions matching TRBD2. The V segment lost 3 bases and the J segment 5 bases; nucleotides outside the gene matches: 8. CDR1 is LNHDA, CDR2 SQIVND, per germline (reference sequence). CDR3 length: 16 residues. The CDR3 sequence: CASSIQLAGAGDTQYF. CDR3 DNA: TGTGCCAGTAGTATTCAGCTAGCGGGGGCGGGAGATACGCAGTATTTT.

V and J are TRBV6-1 and TRBJ1-5; 12 positions agree with TRBD1. The CDR3 is 17 amino acids. Germline CDR1 and CDR2: MNHNS and SASEGT. Trimming at V came to 2 bases and at J to 7 bases, leaving 9 bases not matched to a gene. The CDR3 DNA reads TGTGCCAGCAGTGAATACCCGGGACAGGGGGCAAGACAGCCCCAGCATTTT. Its translation: CASSEYPGQGARQPQHF.

The chain couples TRBV12-3 or TRBV12-4 to TRBJ1-2; TRBD1 might be the D (6 bases). The CDR3 has 13 amino acids. V was pared by 4 bases and J by 7 bases, with 13 bases between. The CDR3 spells CASSSRGKAGYTF. The DNA of the CDR3 is TGTGCCAGCAGTTCCAGGGGCAAGGCTGGCTACACCTTC.

This clone was picked up one time. V is TRBV29-1 and J is TRBJ1-1; no definite D call. The CDR3 totals 11 residues. Trimming shortened V by 8 bases and J by 1 base, and 8 bases separated the two germline ends. Germline V gene sequence: CDR1 SQVTM, CDR2 ANQGSEA. The CDR3: CSLSRNTEAFF. CDR3 in DNA: TGCAGCCTAAGCCGGAACACTGAAGCTTTCTTT.

The chain employs TRBV6-5 and TRBJ2-6; D possibly corresponds to TRBD2 (6 bases). The ends were cut back, 8 bases at V and 3 bases at J, with 14 bases in the middle. This CDR3 has 15 residues. Germline loops: CDR1 MNHEY, CDR2 SVGAGI. This chain's CDR3 is CASGGLLVGANVLTF. In DNA form, the CDR3 reads TGTGCCAGCGGGGGACTGCTAGTTGGGGCCAACGTCCTGACTTTC.

V is TRBV29-1 and J is TRBJ1-1; 9 positions agree with TRBD1. V lost 5 bases to trimming and J lost 3 bases; unmatched junction nucleotides: 4. Germline V gene sequence: CDR1 SQVTM, CDR2 ANQGSEA. This CDR3 is built from 13 residues. Written as DNA, the CDR3 is TGCAGCGTTCGACAGGGGGTTGACACTGAAGCTTTCTTT. Residues: CSVRQGVDTEAFF.

The count of this clone is one. V is TRBV15 and J is TRBJ1-2, with D possibly being TRBD1 (5 bases). Germline CDR1 LNHNV, CDR2 YYDKDF (reference sequence). The CDR3 runs 15 residues. Deletions cut 3 bases from V and 4 bases from J, with 15 bases between. Here the CDR3 DNA reads TGTGCCACCAGCAGTGGATGGCAGGGACTCTATGGCTACACCTTC. Amino acid sequence: CATSSGWQGLYGYTF. The entire variable domain, with the rest obtained from reference TRBV15 and TRBJ1-2, is as follows: DAMVIQNPRYQVTQFGKPVTLSCSQTLNHNVMYWYQQKSSQAPKLLFHYYDKDFNNEADTPDNFQSRRPNTSFCFLDIRSPGLGDTAMYLCATSSGWQGLYGYTFGSGTRLTVV.

The V call is TRBV4-2, the J call TRBJ1-6; maybe TRBD1 (5 bases). The CDR3 contains 17 residues. Germline loops: CDR1 LGHNA, CDR2 YNFKEQ. The V and J ends lost 1 base and 6 bases respectively, with 16 bases between them. The CDR3 DNA is TGTGCCAGCAGCCAAGCCCACGGAGGGGCTGCTAATTCACCCCTCCACTTT. Protein product: CASSQAHGGAANSPLHF.

This clone was detected only a few times. This chain uses TRBV7-8 with TRBJ1-5, with D possibly being TRBD1 (6 bases). Germline CDR1 and CDR2: SGHVS and FQNEAQ. V gave up 5 bases and J gave up 4 bases, with 9 bases separating them. The CDR3 covers 13 residues. The CDR3, as DNA: TGTGCCAGCAGCAAGGACAGAAATCAGCCCCAGCATTTT. Amino acid sequence: CASSKDRNQPQHF.

The genes are TRBV27 and TRBJ1-5; D not certain. The CDR3 covers 14 residues. Germline V lookup: CDR1 MNHEY, CDR2 SMNVEV (reference sequence). Trimming pared 0 bases from V and 8 bases from J, leaving 11 bases between. The CDR3 bases are TGTGCCAGCAGTTTATCGAATCGACTCAAGCCCCAGCATTTT. It specifies CASSLSNRLKPQHF.

The chain combines TRBV7-8 with TRBJ2-5; D might be TRBD2 (6 bases). The CDR3 loop spans 15 amino acids. Trimming cost V 1 base and J 3 bases, with 12 bases left between them. The V gene's germline CDR1 is SGHVS and CDR2 FQNEAQ. CDR3 bases: TGTGCCAGCAGCTTAGTGGGGACTGCAAAAGAGACCCAGTACTTC. Translating it yields CASSLVGTAKETQYF.